The 20 T cell receptor beta chains reported below all come from one sample, sequenced in a study of blood T cell repertoires in COVID-19. Sequenced by immunoSEQ multiplex PCR; TCRdb stores in-frame clones only, minus some. The sample has a few hundred thousand clones, roughly 80% seen once. Input material: peripheral blood. Source of these receptors: a woman older than 75 with acute or convalescent COVID-19.

The chain couples TRBV27 to TRBJ1-1; no firm D call. The germline V gene encodes CDR1 MNHEY and CDR2 SMNVEV (reference sequence). The CDR3 spans 16 residues. Trimming pared 4 bases from V and 6 bases from J, leaving 21 bases between. CDR3 bases: TGTGCCAGCAGTTCAACGTCCTCCGGGTTCCGGCCTGAAGCTTTCTTT. Protein product: CASSSTSSGFRPEAFF.

The V gene is TRBV6-5, the J gene TRBJ1-1; 10 nucleotides line up with TRBD1. Per germline, CDR1 MNHEY and CDR2 SVGAGI. V lost 7 bases to trimming and J lost 4 bases; unmatched junction nucleotides: 9. The CDR3 is 15 residues long. CDR3 sequence: CASTSSGTGVTEAFF. Here the CDR3 DNA reads TGTGCCAGCACCAGTTCCGGGACAGGGGTCACTGAAGCTTTCTTT.

The J gene is TRBJ2-2, the V gene TRBV5-6; 12 bases map to TRBD2. Per the germline V gene, CDR1 is SGHDT and CDR2 is YYEEEE. V gave up 2 bases and J gave up 4 bases; unmatched junction bases: 6. The CDR3 has 17 amino acids. The CDR3 loop is CASSLSSGRAFTGELFF. The DNA for the CDR3 is TGTGCCAGCAGCTTATCTAGCGGGAGGGCCTTCACCGGGGAGCTGTTTTTT.

This chain joins TRBV5-1 and TRBJ2-5; 7 positions match TRBD2. Germline CDR1 and CDR2: SGHRS and YFSETQ. CDR3 length equals 16 residues. V trimming: 0 bases; J trimming: 4 bases; junction bases outside the gene matches: 9. The CDR3 DNA sequence: TGCGCCAGCAGCTTGGAGGCGGGAGCGCATGGAGAGACCCAGTACTTC. Amino acids: CASSLEAGAHGETQYF. Variable domain in full (rest from reference TRBV5-1 and TRBJ2-5): KAGVTQTPRYLIKTRGQQVTLSCSPISGHRSVSWYQQTPGQGLQFLFEYFSETQRNKGNFPGRFSGRQFSNSRSEMNVSTLELGDSALYLCASSLEAGAHGETQYFGPGTRLLVL.

V is TRBV7-6 and J is TRBJ1-5; 7 bases are a match to TRBD1. This CDR3 region has 14 residues. CDR1 and CDR2 from the germline V gene are SGHVS and FNYEAQ. Unmatched junction bases numbered 6, after V lost 5 bases and J lost 5 bases. The CDR3 reads CASSVTGDDQPQHF. Written as DNA, the CDR3 is TGTGCCAGCAGCGTCACAGGGGACGATCAGCCCCAGCATTTT.

The chain joins TRBV7-3 to TRBJ1-6; 11 nucleotides agree with TRBD1. Germline CDR1 is SGHTA and CDR2 is FQGTGA. The V gene end was trimmed by 5 bases and the J gene end by 10 bases; junction bases not matched to a gene: 7. The CDR3 extends over 15 amino acids. CDR3 nucleotides: TGTGCCAGCAGCCGCTCGGGACAGGGGGGATCACCCCTCCACTTT. It is translated as CASSRSGQGGSPLHF. Variable domain in full (rest from reference TRBV7-3 and TRBJ1-6): GAGVSQTPSNKVTEKGKYVELRCDPISGHTALYWYRQSLGQGPEFLIYFQGTGAADDSGLPNDRFFAVRPEGSVSTLKIQRTERGDSAVYLCASSRSGQGGSPLHFGNGTRLTVT.

The chain carries TRBV25-1 and TRBJ1-2; D may be TRBD1 (6 bases). The CDR3 contains 14 residues. V was shortened by 1 base and J by 4 bases, with 10 bases between the two germline ends. Germline CDR1 is MGHDK and CDR2 is SYGVNS. CDR3 bases: TGTGCCAGCAGTGAATGGGGGGGCAGCTATGGCTACACCTTC. Translating gives CASSEWGGSYGYTF.

This sequence joins TRBV5-5 and TRBJ1-4; D is unresolved. V lost 0 bases to trimming and J lost 0 bases, with 15 bases between them. CDR3 length: 18 residues. CDR1 and CDR2 (germline): SGHKS, YYEKEE (reference sequence). For the CDR3, the DNA is TGTGCCAGCAGCTTGGCCATGATAGACACTGCAACTAATGAAAAACTGTTTTTT. It yields the protein CASSLAMIDTATNEKLFF.

V is TRBV5-6 and J is TRBJ2-7; TRBD2 matches at 9 bases. Germline CDR1 SGHDT, CDR2 YYEEEE. The CDR3 consists of 13 residues. V dropped 1 base and J dropped 4; count of bases not matched to a gene: 0. For the CDR3, the DNA is TGTGCCAGCAGCTTGACTAGCGGGTACGAGCAGTACTTC. Protein product: CASSLTSGYEQYF.

This chain uses TRBV9 with TRBJ1-2, with 7 bases matching TRBD1. J lost 7 bases, V lost 5 bases, and 5 bases had no gene match. The CDR3 sequence is 12 residues long. CDR1 and CDR2 (germline): SGDLS, YYNGEE. The CDR3 loop reads CASREQGFGYTF. The CDR3 DNA reads as TGTGCCAGCAGAGAACAGGGGTTTGGCTACACCTTC.

This CDR3 is CASSQVRGAGPDTQYF. The CDR3 DNA follows: TGCGCCAGCAGCCAAGTTCGGGGGGCCGGGCCAGATACGCAGTATTTT. The chain uses TRBV4-3 and TRBJ2-3, with a possible D match to TRBD2 (7 bases). The V end lost 1 base, the J end lost 4 bases, and 15 bases lay between the germline ends. The CDR3 spans 16 residues. Per the germline V gene, CDR1 is LGHNA and CDR2 is YSLEER.

The chain joins TRBV19 to TRBJ2-7, with 7 bases matching TRBD2. Unmatched junction bases numbered 8, after V lost 6 bases and J lost 3 bases. This CDR3 is 14 amino acids long. Per germline, CDR1 LNHDA and CDR2 SQIVND (reference sequence). CDR3 nucleotides: TGTGCCAGTAGATCAAGCGGGGTTCGCTACGAGCAGTACTTC. Translating gives CASRSSGVRYEQYF.

The chain combines TRBV19 with TRBJ2-5, with no clear D. V lost 3 bases, J lost 0 bases, and 8 bases lay in between. CDR3 length: 14 amino acids. From germline, CDR1 is LNHDA and CDR2 SQIVND (reference sequence). The CDR3 DNA reads as TGTGCCAGTAGTATCGGCGGCAACCAAGAGACCCAGTACTTC. Amino acids: CASSIGGNQETQYF.

The rearrangement links TRBV5-6 to TRBJ2-3; TRBD2 matches at 7 bases. The CDR3 is made up of 16 amino acids. Per the germline V gene, CDR1 is SGHDT and CDR2 is YYEEEE. V gave up 2 bases and J gave up 2 bases; unmatched junction bases: 8. For the CDR3, the DNA is TGTGCCAGCAGCTTAGCGGGACTAATCCTCACAGATACGCAGTATTTT. Translation gives CASSLAGLILTDTQYF.

Only one count was recorded for this clone. DNA of the CDR3: TGCGCCAGCAGCCAAGATTATTCGGGACAGCCTGATTCACCCCTCCACTTT. Protein sequence: CASSQDYSGQPDSPLHF. The chain recombines TRBV4-1 with TRBJ1-6; 7 bases map to TRBD1. The J segment lost 8 bases and the V segment lost 0 bases, leaving 10 bases of the junction unmatched. The CDR3 runs to 17 residues. Germline lookup yields CDR1 MGHRA and CDR2 YSYEKL.

This clone was recorded a few times. The chain is built from TRBV6-6 and TRBJ1-5, with D possibly being TRBD1 (6 bases). Germline V gives CDR1 MNHNY, CDR2 SVGAGI (reference sequence). The CDR3 totals 14 residues. V gave up 5 bases and J gave up 5 bases, with 13 bases separating them. CDR3 nucleotide sequence: TGTGCCAGCAGTAAGTGGACAGAGGATCAGCCCCAGCATTTT. It translates to CASSKWTEDQPQHF.

The CDR3 here is CASSFFTSGRGSNSPLHF. The CDR3 bases are TGTGCCAGTAGTTTCTTTACCTCGGGCAGGGGATCGAATTCACCCCTCCACTTT. This chain uses TRBV19 with TRBJ1-6, with D perhaps matching TRBD1 (6 bases). Trimming pared 5 bases from V and 7 bases from J, leaving 24 bases between. The CDR3 totals 18 residues. Germline V gene sequence: CDR1 LNHDA, CDR2 SQIVND (reference sequence).

This chain uses TRBV4-1 with TRBJ1-5; TRBD1 is a possible D gene (6 bases). The CDR3 contains 17 residues. Deletions cut 0 bases from V and 7 bases from J, with 19 bases between. Germline values: CDR1 MGHRA, CDR2 YSYEKL. CDR3 residues: CASSQDFGGLGKQPQHF. The CDR3 nucleotides are TGCGCCAGCAGCCAAGACTTCGGGGGGCTGGGGAAGCAGCCCCAGCATTTT.

The chain carries TRBV7-9 and TRBJ1-2; TRBD1 matches 8 bases. V lost 5 bases, J lost 8 bases, and 7 bases stayed unmatched. Germline CDR1 SEHNR, CDR2 FQNEAQ (reference sequence). This CDR3 is built from 13 residues. CDR3 DNA sequence: TGTGCCAGCAGCCGTACAGGGGGAGTCGGCTACACCTTC. Amino acids: CASSRTGGVGYTF.

About this clone: Other DNA sequences in this specimen translate into the identical CDR3. This rearrangement joins TRBV27 to TRBJ2-7; 11 positions agree with TRBD2. The germline V gene has CDR1 MNHEY and CDR2 SMNVEV (reference sequence). Trimming at V came to 6 bases and at J to 2 bases, leaving 3 bases not matched to a gene. The CDR3 is made up of 14 amino acids. The CDR3 bases are TGTGCCAGCAGACTACTAGCGGGGGCCTACGAGCAGTACTTC. It specifies CASRLLAGAYEQYF.